The 22 T cell receptor beta chains reported below all come from one sample, sequenced in a study of identical twins. In TCRdb, the 5' RACE reads were re-called with MiXCR into one record per CDR3 protein. There are roughly 480,000 distinct CDR3 sequences in the sample; approximately 24% occur only once, and 2.9% lies in the top ten. This sample was also put to use in a study of T cells expressing NK-cell markers.

The specimen was CD4+ T cells sorted from blood. The receptors were sampled from a woman under 30 in good health.

The genes are TRBV12-3 or TRBV12-4 and TRBJ1-1; D is ambiguous. V was pared by 4 bases and J by 5 bases, with 11 bases between. This CDR3 contains 13 residues. CDR3 in amino acids: CASSSMRRTEAFF. CDR3 nucleotide sequence: TGTGCCAGCAGTTCAATGAGAAGGACTGAAGCTTTCTTT.

This sequence joins TRBV27 and TRBJ2-1, with a tentative D call TRBD1 (6 bases). V lost 5 bases and J lost 4, with 21 bases in between. The CDR3 is 17 amino acids. The germline V gene has CDR1 MNHEY and CDR2 SMNVEV (reference sequence). The DNA for the CDR3 is TGTGCCAGCAGTGCCCTCTCAGGGGCCCTATTATACAATGAGCAGTTCTTC. Protein: CASSALSGALLYNEQFF.

The chain carries TRBV20-1 and TRBJ1-5; 7 positions agree with TRBD1. This CDR3 has 12 amino acids. Germline V gene data show CDR1 as DFQATT and CDR2 as SNEGSKA (reference sequence). The V segment lost 7 bases and the J segment 3 bases; nucleotides outside the gene matches: 3. This chain's CDR3 is CSVGQFNQPQHF. The CDR3 DNA reads as TGCAGTGTGGGACAGTTCAATCAGCCCCAGCATTTT.

The gene calls are TRBV24-1 and TRBJ2-2; the D is unclear. Germline V gene lookup returns CDR1 KGHDR and CDR2 SFDVKD. V was cut by 6 bases and J by 2 bases, with 9 bases left in between. CDR3 size: 14 residues. CDR3 region: CATSSDTNTGELFF. The CDR3 region has the DNA TGTGCCACCAGTAGTGACACCAACACCGGGGAGCTGTTTTTT.

This clonotype turned up a few times. The chain joins TRBV12-3 or TRBV12-4 to TRBJ1-5, with D hard to call. Deletions cut 3 bases from V and 7 bases from J, with 7 bases between. The CDR3 length is 12 residues. The CDR3 here is CASSLVRQPQHF. The DNA of the CDR3 is TGTGCCAGCAGTTTGGTGCGGCAGCCCCAGCATTTT.

This clonotype has only a few counts. J is TRBJ1-1 and V is TRBV20-1; TRBD1 matches 7 bases. Germline CDR1 DFQATT, CDR2 SNEGSKA (reference sequence). CDR3 length: 11 residues. Trimming removed 4 bases from V and 11 bases from J; junction bases left unmatched: 7. CDR3: CSATGGGFAFF. Here the CDR3 DNA reads TGCAGTGCTACCGGAGGGGGCTTTGCTTTCTTT.

This chain joins TRBV18 and TRBJ2-5; D gene ambiguous. The CDR3 loop spans 12 amino acids. V lost 2 bases and J lost 5, with 6 bases in between. The germline V gene has CDR1 KGHSH and CDR2 LQKENI. As DNA, the CDR3 is TGTGCCAGCTCACCAGGGATGGAGACCCAGTACTTC. It codes for CASSPGMETQYF.

This chain links TRBV9 with TRBJ2-7; no reliable D call. This CDR3 has 13 amino acids. With 3 bases removed from V and 7 bases from J, the gap between germline ends came to 14 bases. From germline, CDR1 is SGDLS and CDR2 YYNGEE. CDR3 amino acids: CASSGSPTEEQYF. The CDR3 region has the DNA TGTGCCAGCAGCGGAAGTCCTACGGAGGAGCAGTACTTC.

The V call is TRBV9, the J call TRBJ2-2; 7 nucleotides align to TRBD2. The junction had 3 bases not matched to a gene; V was cut back by 0 bases and J by 4 bases. This CDR3 contains 15 residues. From germline, CDR1 is SGDLS and CDR2 YYNGEE. The CDR3 sequence is CASSVVLASTGELFF. The CDR3 nucleotides are TGTGCCAGCAGCGTAGTACTAGCGAGCACCGGGGAGCTGTTTTTT.

The rearrangement joins TRBV10-3 to TRBJ2-5; 14 bases align to TRBD2. CDR3 length: 15 amino acids. The V and J ends lost 6 bases and 4 bases, in that order; junction bases with no gene match: 4. Germline V gene sequence: CDR1 ENHRY, CDR2 SYGVKD. The CDR3 coding sequence is TGTGCCATCAGGGGGACTAGCGGGGGCCGAGAGACCCAGTACTTC. Residues: CAIRGTSGGRETQYF.

The table lists this clonotype with many counts. V and J are TRBV6-2 or TRBV6-3 and TRBJ2-5; unclear D gene. V lost 2 bases and J lost 1, with 8 bases in between. This CDR3 comprises 14 residues. The germline CDR1 and CDR2 sequences are MNHEY and SVGEGT. As DNA, the CDR3 is TGTGCCAGCAGTTACGTGCAGGTCCAAGAGACCCAGTACTTC. Translating it yields CASSYVQVQETQYF.

The chain combines TRBV27 with TRBJ2-2; TRBD2 aligns across 9 bases. V shed 0 bases and J 4 bases; nucleotides not matched to a gene: 9. Germline V gene lookup returns CDR1 MNHEY and CDR2 SMNVEV (reference sequence). The CDR3 contains 18 residues. The CDR3 region is CASSLSRWGTSSTGELFF. The CDR3 nucleotides read TGTGCCAGCAGTTTATCCAGGTGGGGGACTAGCAGCACCGGGGAGCTGTTTTTT.

The genes are TRBV29-1 and TRBJ2-1; D gene uncertain. The V end was cut by 2 bases, the J end by 10 bases, with 9 bases between. Germline-derived CDR1 and CDR2 are SQVTM and ANQGSEA. CDR3 length: 11 residues. The CDR3 region is CSVELQPEQFF. For the CDR3, the DNA is TGCAGCGTTGAACTTCAACCAGAGCAGTTCTTC.

The chain recombines TRBV29-1 with TRBJ1-5; no clear D gene. Between the trimmed V and J ends, which lost 6 bases and 3 bases, there was a span of 15 bases. This CDR3 contains 14 residues. From germline, CDR1 is SQVTM and CDR2 ANQGSEA. As DNA, the CDR3 is TGCAGCGTAGCTACGGACGGCCACAATCAGCCCCAGCATTTT. This codes for CSVATDGHNQPQHF.

This clonotype was picked up a small number of times. The chain combines TRBV2 with TRBJ2-5, with 9 positions matching TRBD2. CDR1 is SNHLY, CDR2 FYNNEI, per germline. This CDR3 has 14 amino acids. V shed 4 bases and J 6 bases; nucleotides not matched to a gene: 6. The CDR3 sequence: CASSGGLAGKTQYF. CDR3 sequence (DNA): TGTGCCAGCAGTGGGGGACTAGCAGGAAAGACCCAGTACTTC. The full variable domain, its missing parts supplied by reference TRBV2 and TRBJ2-5, is EPEVTQTPSHQVTQMGQEVILRCVPISNHLYFYWYRQILGQKVEFLVSFYNNEISEKSEIFDDQFSVERPDGSNFTLKIRSTKLEDSAMYFCASSGGLAGKTQYFGPGTRLLVL.

The genes are TRBV4-2 and TRBJ2-5; 12 nucleotides align to TRBD2. After removal of 3 bases from V and 0 bases from J, the junction contained 2 bases not matched to a gene. The germline V gene encodes CDR1 LGHNA and CDR2 YNFKEQ. The CDR3 is 16 amino acids. As DNA, the CDR3 is TGTGCCAGCAGCCACCGACTAGCGGGGGACCAAGAGACCCAGTACTTC. Translated, it gives CASSHRLAGDQETQYF.

This clonotype was seen only a few times. The rearrangement joins TRBV7-6 to TRBJ2-3, with D possibly TRBD2 on 5 matching bases. The CDR3 covers 16 residues. The V gene's germline CDR1 is SGHVS and CDR2 FNYEAQ. Trimming removed 4 bases from V and 5 bases from J, with 19 bases in between. The CDR3 protein is CASSSRPRAEGDTQYF. Here the CDR3 DNA reads TGTGCCAGCAGCTCCCGGCCCAGAGCCGAGGGAGATACGCAGTATTTT.

This clonotype has only a few counts. The chain employs TRBV6-5 and TRBJ2-7, with D unresolved. This CDR3 contains 17 residues. The V end was cut by 3 bases, the J end by 3 bases, with 21 bases between. CDR1 and CDR2 (germline): MNHEY, SVGAGI. CDR3 loop: CASSYRLPTEPRYEQYF. For the CDR3, the DNA is TGTGCCAGCAGTTATCGTCTCCCGACGGAGCCTCGCTACGAGCAGTACTTC.

The sample holds a few counts of this clonotype. The gene calls are TRBV29-1 and TRBJ1-4; no reliable D call. The germline V gene has CDR1 SQVTM and CDR2 ANQGSEA. Trimming stripped 7 bases from V and 7 bases from J, with 19 bases between. This CDR3 contains 14 residues. The chain's CDR3 is CSAGSGEVGEKLFF. As DNA, the CDR3 is TGCAGCGCCGGGAGCGGGGAAGTGGGTGAAAAACTGTTTTTT.

The count of this clonotype is one. The V and J genes are TRBV15 and TRBJ1-5; D remains ambiguous. CDR1 and CDR2 from the germline V gene are LNHNV and YYDKDF (reference sequence). CDR3 size: 15 residues. Trimming pared 4 bases from V and 7 bases from J, leaving 17 bases between. The CDR3 loop is CATSKAGRSDQPQHF. The CDR3 coding sequence is TGTGCCACCAGCAAGGCGGGCCGTTCGGACCAGCCCCAGCATTTT. Full variable domain (remainder filled in from reference TRBV15 and TRBJ1-5): DAMVIQNPRYQVTQFGKPVTLSCSQTLNHNVMYWYQQKSSQAPKLLFHYYDKDFNNEADTPDNFQSRRPNTSFCFLDIRSPGLGDTAMYLCATSKAGRSDQPQHFGDGTRLSIL.

V gene TRBV3-1 combines with J gene TRBJ2-7; D is uncertain. Trimming removed 1 base from V and 8 bases from J, with 12 bases in between. The length of the CDR3 is 13 residues. CDR1 is LGHDT, CDR2 YNNKEL, per germline (reference sequence). The CDR3: CASSQALGNKQYF. Written as DNA, the CDR3 is TGTGCCAGCAGCCAAGCGCTAGGTAACAAGCAGTACTTC.

The V and J genes are TRBV20-1 and TRBJ2-3; D is uncertain. The V end was cut by 5 bases, the J end by 5 bases, with 11 bases between. CDR1 is DFQATT, CDR2 SNEGSKA, per germline (reference sequence). The CDR3 consists of 12 residues. CDR3 DNA sequence: TGCAGTGCTCTACCGGGTGGAGATACGCAGTATTTT. It translates to CSALPGGDTQYF.